The 18 T cell receptor beta chains in this list originate from one sample, sequenced in a study of PD-1 blockade in classical Hodgkin lymphoma (dated by TCRdb to 2019 to 2021). The intended sense of this specimen's time point label: cycle 4 day 1 (C4D1), after 5 to 7 weeks of nivolumab. Every trial patient had relapsed after autologous stem cell transplantation, and cohorts A, B and C differed in prior brentuximab vedotin exposure. Library prep was done by the immunoSEQ multiplex PCR assay. The table comes from immuneACCESS by way of TCRdb, which keeps in-frame sequences with V and J called. Part of the clones is missing from these tables; in studies checked, under half for an unresolved V gene and the rest for unknown reasons. The sample table shows some 93,000 clones, and 83% are seen once. Over 15% of the sample belongs to the ten largest clones. The sample consisted of peripheral blood mononuclear cells (PBMCs), taken before the fourth cycle of nivolumab. The receptors originated from a human donor with classical Hodgkin lymphoma.

This chain connects TRBV29-1 to TRBJ1-5; 8 bases line up with TRBD1. With V trimmed by 7 bases and J by 6 bases, 5 bases remained unmatched. The CDR3 sequence is 12 residues long. The germline gives CDR1 SQVTM, CDR2 ANQGSEA. In DNA, the CDR3 is TGCAGCGCCGGACAGGGCGCTCAGCCCCAGCATTTT. Amino acids: CSAGQGAQPQHF.

The V gene is TRBV10-3, the J gene TRBJ1-3, with TRBD1 matching over 9 bases. CDR1 is ENHRY, CDR2 SYGVKD, per germline. The CDR3 loop spans 14 amino acids. V was pared by 6 bases and J by 3 bases, with 3 bases of the junction left unmatched. The CDR3 coding sequence is TGTGCCATCAGCGGGACAGGGAGTGGAAACACCATATATTTT. It yields the protein CAISGTGSGNTIYF.

In nucleotides, the CDR3 is TGTGCCAGCAGACGCCCTAGCGGGGGGTTCCTGGCCGAGCAGTACTTC. Amino acids: CASRRPSGGFLAEQYF. The gene calls are TRBV2 and TRBJ2-7; 11 bases map to TRBD2. The CDR3 is 16 amino acids. J lost 6 bases, V lost 6 bases, and 13 bases had no gene match. In germline, CDR1 is SNHLY, CDR2 FYNNEI.

The CDR3 sequence: CASSTASGSSGANVLTF. CDR3 bases: TGCGCCAGCAGCACCGCTAGCGGGAGCTCTGGGGCCAACGTCCTGACTTTC. This sequence joins TRBV5-1 and TRBJ2-6; 10 positions agree with TRBD2. Trimming removed 4 bases from V and 0 bases from J; junction bases left unmatched: 4. CDR1 is SGHRS and CDR2 is YFSETQ in the germline V gene. CDR3 length: 17 amino acids. Based on the CDR3 plus reference TRBV5-1 and TRBJ2-6, the full variable domain is KAGVTQTPRYLIKTRGQQVTLSCSPISGHRSVSWYQQTPGQGLQFLFEYFSETQRNKGNFPGRFSGRQFSNSRSEMNVSTLELGDSALYLCASSTASGSSGANVLTFGAGSRLTVL.

CDR3 protein: CASRRLSEPYEQYF. The CDR3 bases are TGTGCCAGCCGCCGGCTGTCAGAACCCTACGAGCAGTACTTC. The chain uses TRBV6-5 and TRBJ2-7; D gene uncertain. Germline-derived CDR1 and CDR2 are MNHEY and SVGAGI. The V end was cut by 8 bases, the J end by 2 bases, with 16 bases between. This CDR3 is built from 14 residues.

This clone has only one observation. The chain couples TRBV5-1 to TRBJ2-1; tentatively, D is TRBD1 or TRBD2 (5 bases each). Trimming took off 3 bases at V and 0 bases at J, with 13 bases between the two ends. The CDR3 is 16 residues long. Germline V gives CDR1 SGHRS, CDR2 YFSETQ. This chain's CDR3 is CASSSFSGSSYNEQFF. CDR3 bases: TGCGCCAGCAGCTCGTTCTCAGGGAGCTCCTACAATGAGCAGTTCTTC.

This chain links TRBV5-6 with TRBJ2-3; 8 nucleotides align to TRBD2. The germline V gene has CDR1 SGHDT and CDR2 YYEEEE. This CDR3 has 17 residues. Trimming cost V 0 bases and J 4 bases; bases outside gene matches: 10. For the CDR3, the DNA is TGTGCCAGCAGCTTGGGCCCCCCGACTAGCGCCGCAGATACGCAGTATTTT. This codes for CASSLGPPTSAADTQYF.

V is TRBV28 and J is TRBJ2-1; the D gene could be TRBD1 or TRBD2 (5 bases each). Per germline, CDR1 MDHEN and CDR2 SYDVKM. The CDR3 totals 16 residues. Trimming took 1 base from V and 5 from J, leaving 15 bases between them. CDR3 region: CASSLYIAGTNNEQFF. For the CDR3, the DNA is TGTGCCAGCAGTTTATACATAGCCGGGACGAACAATGAGCAGTTCTTC.

The V gene is TRBV5-1, the J gene TRBJ1-1; perhaps TRBD1 as D (5 bases). The CDR3 is made up of 14 amino acids. V lost 2 bases, J lost 3 bases, and 11 bases lay in between. CDR1 SGHRS and CDR2 YFSETQ come from the germline V gene. The CDR3 nucleotides read TGCGCCAGCAGCTTAAACCAGGGAGACACTGAAGCTTTCTTT. It translates to CASSLNQGDTEAFF.

The chain recombines TRBV6-1 with TRBJ2-7; D gene uncertain. V lost 2 bases and J lost 8, with 13 bases in between. Germline CDR1 and CDR2: MNHNS and SASEGT. The CDR3 contains 13 residues. CDR3 amino acids: CASSETRGVKQYF. CDR3 in DNA: TGTGCCAGCAGTGAAACCCGCGGCGTGAAGCAGTACTTC.

This clone was found once. This chain's CDR3 is CASSPKDRGMNTEAFF. The CDR3 bases are TGTGCCAGCAGCCCAAAGGACAGGGGTATGAACACTGAAGCTTTCTTT. V usage is TRBV7-9 and J usage is TRBJ1-1; TRBD1 matches 9 bases. This CDR3 is 16 amino acids long. The germline V gene encodes CDR1 SEHNR and CDR2 FQNEAQ (reference sequence). J lost 0 bases, V lost 5 bases, and 7 bases had no gene match.

The J gene is TRBJ2-3, the V gene TRBV5-1, with D maybe TRBD1 (8 bases). Germline lookup yields CDR1 SGHRS and CDR2 YFSETQ. With 0 bases removed from V and 3 bases from J, the gap between germline ends came to 14 bases. The CDR3 is 16 residues long. The CDR3: CASSLGTGRATDTQYF. CDR3 sequence (DNA): TGCGCCAGCAGCTTGGGGACAGGGAGGGCGACAGATACGCAGTATTTT.

This clone is classed as medium-sized. The rearrangement joins TRBV5-8 to TRBJ1-1, with D hard to call. This CDR3 has 13 residues. Germline loops: CDR1 SGHTS, CDR2 YDEGEE. Deletions cut 0 bases from V and 1 base from J, with 4 bases between. DNA of the CDR3: TGTGCCAGCAGCTTGGACCCGAACACTGAAGCTTTCTTT. This sequence encodes CASSLDPNTEAFF.

The rearrangement uses TRBV4-3 and TRBJ1-2; no reliable D call. This CDR3 is 13 amino acids long. The V and J ends lost 5 bases and 0 bases respectively, with 7 bases between them. The germline CDR1 and CDR2 sequences are LGHNA and YSLEER. The CDR3 reads CASSEAANYGYTF. CDR3 bases: TGCGCCAGCAGCGAGGCAGCTAACTATGGCTACACCTTC.

This clone was counted a few times. This sequence joins TRBV7-2 and TRBJ1-5; TRBD1 is a possible D gene (5 bases). Looked up from germline, CDR1 is SGHTA and CDR2 is FQGNSA. The CDR3 is made up of 13 amino acids. The germline V and J ends were trimmed by 5 bases and 8 bases, with 13 bases remaining between them. The CDR3 DNA sequence: TGTGCCAGCAGCCTGGGGGTATCAGAGCCCCAGCATTTT. Protein: CASSLGVSEPQHF. The full variable domain, completed using reference TRBV7-2 and TRBJ1-5, is GAGVSQSPSNKVTEKGKDVELRCDPISGHTALYWYRQSLGQGLEFLIYFQGNSAPDKSGLPSDRFSAERTGGSVSTLTIQRTQQEDSAVYLCASSLGVSEPQHFGDGTRLSIL.

This chain links TRBV19 with TRBJ1-1; D remains ambiguous. The CDR3 is made up of 14 amino acids. CDR1 and CDR2 from the germline V gene are LNHDA and SQIVND (reference sequence). The germline V and J ends were trimmed by 3 bases and 1 base, with 9 bases remaining between them. The CDR3: CASSMLGPNTEAFF. The CDR3 DNA sequence: TGTGCCAGTAGTATGTTGGGTCCGAACACTGAAGCTTTCTTT. Based on the CDR3 plus reference TRBV19 and TRBJ1-1, the full variable domain is DGGITQSPKYLFRKEGQNVTLSCEQNLNHDAMYWYRQDPGQGLRLIYYSQIVNDFQKGDIAEGYSVSREKKESFPLTVTSAQKNPTAFYLCASSMLGPNTEAFFGQGTRLTVV.

This chain's CDR3 is CAIRGAGELFF. In DNA, the CDR3 is TGTGCCATCCGGGGGGCCGGGGAGCTGTTTTTT. The chain employs TRBV10-3 and TRBJ2-2; 7 nucleotides match TRBD2. The CDR3 loop spans 11 amino acids. CDR1 and CDR2 (germline): ENHRY, SYGVKD. The ends lost 8 bases at V and 6 bases at J; junction bases unmatched: 0.

The chain combines TRBV27 with TRBJ1-1; weak D call: TRBD1 (6 bases). V lost 6 bases and J 2 bases, leaving 13 bases between the germline ends. Germline CDR1 reads MNHEY; CDR2 reads SMNVEV (reference sequence). This CDR3 comprises 14 residues. The CDR3 sequence is CASRPRTANTEAFF. The CDR3 DNA reads as TGTGCCAGCAGACCCAGGACAGCAAACACTGAAGCTTTCTTT.